This TCR beta chain was recovered during a study of radiation and T cells in renal cell carcinoma. This CDR3 is built from 15 residues. V was pared by 5 bases and J by 3 bases, with 17 bases between. Germline assignment: CDR1 SGHAT and CDR2 FQNNGV. As to this clone: Its antigen is unidentified.

Treatment: treatment-naive control, cytoreductive nephrectomy. Sequencing was performed with immunoSEQ multiplex PCR; in TCRdb, only in-frame clones are kept and a portion is missing. This table has 4,000 or so clones, 76% appearing once. Study results and limitations: Dominant CDR3 motifs were more common in irradiated tumors than controls.

The sequenced sample was tumor tissue, obtained from a patient whose treatment was nephrectomy without radiotherapy. This rearrangement joins TRBV11-2 to TRBJ2-7; D could derive from TRBD1 or TRBD2 (7 bases each). This clonotype was obtained from a man over 45 with renal cell carcinoma. The CDR3 DNA sequence: TGTGCCAGCAGCCCCAGGGGGGGGTCCGACTACGAGCAGTACTTC. The encoded protein is CASSPRGGSDYEQYF.